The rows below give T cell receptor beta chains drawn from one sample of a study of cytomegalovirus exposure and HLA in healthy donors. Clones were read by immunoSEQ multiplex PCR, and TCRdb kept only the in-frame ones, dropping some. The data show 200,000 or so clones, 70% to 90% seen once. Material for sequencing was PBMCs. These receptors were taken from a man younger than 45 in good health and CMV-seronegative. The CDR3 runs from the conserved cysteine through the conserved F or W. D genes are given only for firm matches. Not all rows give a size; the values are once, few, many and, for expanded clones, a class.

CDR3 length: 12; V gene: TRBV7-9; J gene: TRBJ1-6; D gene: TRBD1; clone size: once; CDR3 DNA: TGTGCCTCCTCAGGGGGTAATTCACCCCTCCACTTT; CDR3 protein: CASSGGNSPLHF
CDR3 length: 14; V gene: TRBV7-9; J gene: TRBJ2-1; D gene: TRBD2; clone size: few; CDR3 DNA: TGTGCCAGCAGCTTGGTGCGGGGGGCGGGTGAGCAGTTCTTC; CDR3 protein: CASSLVRGAGEQFF
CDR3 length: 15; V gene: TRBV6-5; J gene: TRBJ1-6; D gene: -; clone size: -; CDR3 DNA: TGTGCCAGCAGTTACGTCCAGGGGATTAATTCACCCCTCCACTTT; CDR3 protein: CASSYVQGINSPLHF
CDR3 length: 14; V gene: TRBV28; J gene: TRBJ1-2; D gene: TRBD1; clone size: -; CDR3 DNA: TGTGCCAGCAGTCTGAGGGGGCCCCTCTATGGCTACACCTTC; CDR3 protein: CASSLRGPLYGYTF
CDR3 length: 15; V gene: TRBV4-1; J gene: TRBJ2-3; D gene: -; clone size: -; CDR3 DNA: TGCGCCAGCAGCCAAGAATACTTAGCCCCCGATACGCAGTATTTT; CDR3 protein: CASSQEYLAPDTQYF
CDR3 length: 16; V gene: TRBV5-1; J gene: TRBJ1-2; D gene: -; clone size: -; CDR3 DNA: TGCGCCAGCAGCTCAGCTACGGGGGGTCTGAGCTATGGCTACACCTTC; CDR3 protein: CASSSATGGLSYGYTF
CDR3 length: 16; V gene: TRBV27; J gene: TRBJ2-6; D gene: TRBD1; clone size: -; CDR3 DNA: TGTGCCAGCAGACCACAGGGGGCGCAGCGAGCCAGCGTCCTGACTTTC; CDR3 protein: CASRPQGAQRASVLTF
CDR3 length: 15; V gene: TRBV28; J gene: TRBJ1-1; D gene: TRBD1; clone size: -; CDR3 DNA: TGTGCCAGCATCCTACAGGGGACCCTAAACACTGAAGCTTTCTTT; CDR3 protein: CASILQGTLNTEAFF
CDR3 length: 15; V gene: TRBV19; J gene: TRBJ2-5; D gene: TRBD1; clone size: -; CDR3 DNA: TGTGCCAGTAGTATAGGACAGGGGATGGGAGAGACCCAGTACTTC; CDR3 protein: CASSIGQGMGETQYF
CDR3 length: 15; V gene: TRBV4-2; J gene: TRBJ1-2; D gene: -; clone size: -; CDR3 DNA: TGTGCCAGCAGCCAAGATGAGGGCCTCGCCTATGGCTACACCTTC; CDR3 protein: CASSQDEGLAYGYTF
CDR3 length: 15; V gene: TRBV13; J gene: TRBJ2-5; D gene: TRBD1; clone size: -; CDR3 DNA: TGTGCCAGCAGCCATCGACAGGGGCGACGGGAGACCCAGTACTTC; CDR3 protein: CASSHRQGRRETQYF
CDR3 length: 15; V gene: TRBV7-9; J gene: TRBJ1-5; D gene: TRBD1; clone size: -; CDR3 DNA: TGTGCCAGCAGCTTTGGACAGGGTAACTACCAGCCCCAGCATTTT; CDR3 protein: CASSFGQGNYQPQHF
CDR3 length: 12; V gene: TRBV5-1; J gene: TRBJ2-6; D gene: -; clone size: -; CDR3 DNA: TGCGCCAGCAGGGAGGAGGCCAGCGTCCTGACTTTC; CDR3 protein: CASREEASVLTF
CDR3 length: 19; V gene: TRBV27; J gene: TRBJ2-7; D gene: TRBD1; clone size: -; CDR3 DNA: TGTGCCAGCAGTTTATTACGGGACAGGGTAATCTTTACGGTCTACGAGCAGTACTTC; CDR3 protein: CASSLLRDRVIFTVYEQYF
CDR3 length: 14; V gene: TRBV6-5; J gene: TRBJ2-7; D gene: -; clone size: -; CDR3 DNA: TGTGCCAGCAGCAGGGAATACTCCTCCTACGAGCAGTACTTC; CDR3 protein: CASSREYSSYEQYF
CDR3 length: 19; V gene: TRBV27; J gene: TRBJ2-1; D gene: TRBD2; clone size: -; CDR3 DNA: TGTGCCAGCAGTTCCCCGTCGCTAGCGGGGCCCAGCTCCTACAATGAGCAGTTCTTC; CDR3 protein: CASSSPSLAGPSSYNEQFF
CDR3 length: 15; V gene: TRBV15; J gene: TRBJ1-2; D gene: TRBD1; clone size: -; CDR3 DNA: TGTGCCACCAGCAGAGATCCATCAGACAGGGCTGGCTACACCTTC; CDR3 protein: CATSRDPSDRAGYTF
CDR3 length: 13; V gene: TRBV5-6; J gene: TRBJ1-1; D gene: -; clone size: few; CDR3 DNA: TGTGCCAGCAGCCTTCTAGGGAACACTGAAGCTTTCTTT; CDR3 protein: CASSLLGNTEAFF